The clone carrying this T cell receptor (beta chain) was counted between two and nine times. Its antigen remains unidentified. This entry belongs to a study of identical twins. Whole-study findings and limits: Twins' excess sharing was less marked for out-of-frame beta sequences.

Healthy Caucasian individuals made up all the donors. The CDR3 totals 14 residues. V shed 6 bases and J shed 4 bases, with 13 bases lying between them. The germline gives CDR1 MNHEY, CDR2 SMNVEV (reference sequence). A single record per CDR3 protein comes from TCRdb applying MiXCR to the 5' RACE reads. The repertoire has 500,000 or so distinct CDR3 sequences, roughly an eighth of them found once; the top ten carry 0.95% to 1%. This same sample was also taken into another study, of yellow fever vaccine responses in identical twins.

The origin of this receptor is a woman aged 18 to 35 in good health. The specimen was CD4+ T cells sorted from blood. This sequence joins TRBV27 and TRBJ1-5, with D possibly being TRBD1 (5 bases). The CDR3 spells CASRPRQINQPQHF. For the CDR3, the DNA is TGTGCCAGCAGACCCAGACAGATAAATCAGCCCCAGCATTTT.